These 16 T cell receptor beta chains came from one sample sequenced in a study of T cell repertoires in aging, cancer and after chemotherapy. Peripheral blood genomic DNA, not sorted cells or RNA, was the template. TRB rearrangements spanning V, D and J were amplified using mixed TRB-A/B primers. TCRdb re-called the multiplex PCR reads through MiXCR, storing one row per CDR3 protein. Of around 13,000 distinct CDR3 sequences listed, 21% are singletons. Sequencing was carried out using blood. The origin of the receptors is a human donor in good health.

Many counts were recorded for this clonotype. The genes are TRBV5-4 and TRBJ1-2; TRBD1 might be the D (5 bases). Looked up from germline, CDR1 is SGHNT and CDR2 is YYREEE (reference sequence). The CDR3 consists of 16 residues. Trimming took off 2 bases at V and 0 bases at J, with 14 bases between the two ends. The CDR3, as DNA: TGTGCCAGCAGCTTAATTAGGGGTGGGACTAACTATGGCTACACCTTC. Its translation: CASSLIRGGTNYGYTF. Variable domain in full (rest from reference TRBV5-4 and TRBJ1-2): ETGVTQSPTHLIKTRGQQVTLRCSSQSGHNTVSWYQQALGQGPQFIFQYYREEENGRGNFPPRFSGLQFPNYSSELNVNALELDDSALYLCASSLIRGGTNYGYTFGSGTRLTVV.

CDR3 loop: CASSGLPGQGYNEQFF. CDR3 DNA: TGTGCCAGCAGTGGATTGCCGGGACAGGGGTACAATGAGCAGTTCTTC. J is TRBJ2-1 and V is TRBV6-4, with TRBD1 matching 10 bases. The CDR3 is made up of 16 amino acids. The V segment lost 4 bases and the J segment 4 bases; nucleotides outside the gene matches: 7. Germline CDR1 is MRHNA and CDR2 is SNTAGT.

About this clonotype: A much larger clone sits a single nucleotide away, making a read error possible. V usage is TRBV20-1 and J usage is TRBJ2-5, with D tentatively TRBD1 or TRBD2 (5 bases each). Germline V CDR1 and CDR2: DFQATT, SNEGSKA (reference sequence). V was clipped by 6 bases and J by 1 base, with 15 bases between them. The CDR3 is 14 amino acids. This CDR3 reads CSAMRDGSQETQYF. CDR3 DNA sequence: TGCAGTGCCATGAGGGACGGTTCCCAAGAGACCCAGTACTTC.

The chain carries TRBV6-5 and TRBJ1-5; D is unclear. The CDR3 extends over 13 amino acids. CDR1 is MNHEY, CDR2 SVGAGI, per germline. Trimming took 6 bases from V and 4 from J, leaving 10 bases between them. This CDR3 is CASSRGKNQPQHF. The CDR3 bases are TGTGCCAGCAGCCGGGGAAAAAATCAGCCCCAGCATTTT.

Turning to this clonotype: Since a much larger clone is just one base distant, this may be a read error. The chain's CDR3 is CACRPGGADTQYF. For the CDR3, the DNA is TGTGCCTGCAGACCTGGGGGGGCAGATACGCAGTATTTT. The rearrangement links TRBV6-5 to TRBJ2-3; TRBD2 aligns across 7 bases. The germline gives CDR1 MNHEY, CDR2 SVGAGI. CDR3 length: 13 residues.

The rearrangement uses TRBV29-1 and TRBJ1-2; 9 bases map to TRBD1. CDR1 is SQVTM, CDR2 ANQGSEA, per germline. After removal of 5 bases from V and 5 bases from J, the junction contained 6 bases not matched to a gene. The CDR3 consists of 13 residues. CDR3 sequence: CSVTPGQGYGYTF. The CDR3 DNA reads as TGCAGCGTTACACCGGGACAGGGTTATGGCTACACCTTC.

Sample share makes this clonotype medium-sized. The V gene is TRBV6-1, the J gene TRBJ2-7, with D uncertain. Between the trimmed V and J ends, which lost 3 bases and 6 bases, there was a span of 12 bases. The CDR3 spans 13 residues. Germline loops: CDR1 MNHNS, CDR2 SASEGT. The CDR3 loop is CASSDSERSEQYF. DNA for the CDR3: TGTGCCAGCAGTGACTCGGAACGGAGCGAGCAGTACTTC.

The rearrangement joins TRBV6-2 or TRBV6-3 to TRBJ1-6; D possibly corresponds to TRBD1 (5 bases). This CDR3 comprises 20 residues. Germline V gene sequence: CDR1 MNHEY, CDR2 SVGEGT. V was pared by 5 bases and J by 7 bases, with 30 bases between. In nucleotides, the CDR3 is TGTGCCAGCAGTGACCCGCCGTCCGGGACCGAGTATATGGGCAATTCACCCCTCCACTTT. The encoded protein is CASSDPPSGTEYMGNSPLHF.

There are many counts of this clonotype. At one end, the junction sequence differs from germline, possibly due to a read error. This sequence joins TRBV18 and TRBJ2-7; 11 nucleotides line up with TRBD1. The CDR3 runs to 17 residues. CDR1 is KGHSH and CDR2 is LQKENI in the germline V gene. In nucleotides, the CDR3 is TGTGCCAGCTCCCCACTTACCCCGGGACAGGGGGCCTACGAGCAGTACTTC. The encoded protein is CASSPLTPGQGAYEQYF.

By proportion, this clonotype is medium-sized. Written as DNA, the CDR3 is TGCAGTGCTGGACTAGCGGGGGAAACCTACGAGCAGTACTTC. It specifies CSAGLAGETYEQYF. The chain joins TRBV20-1 to TRBJ2-7; TRBD2 matches at 13 bases. V lost 5 bases to trimming and J lost 2 bases; unmatched junction nucleotides: 3. The germline V gene encodes CDR1 DFQATT and CDR2 SNEGSKA (reference sequence). The CDR3 sequence is 14 residues long.

The chain recombines TRBV7-9 with TRBJ1-5; 7 nucleotides line up with TRBD1. Per the germline V gene, CDR1 is SEHNR and CDR2 is FQNEAQ (reference sequence). The J segment lost 5 bases and the V segment lost 5 bases, leaving 6 bases of the junction unmatched. The CDR3 length is 14 residues. The CDR3: CASSPGTDYQPQHF. The CDR3 DNA reads TGTGCCAGCAGCCCCGGGACAGACTATCAGCCCCAGCATTTT.

The CDR3 DNA follows: TGCAGTGCCATGGGTATCAGGAGTTTCACTGAAGCTTTCTTT. It encodes CSAMGIRSFTEAFF. This chain links TRBV20-1 with TRBJ1-1; no clear D gene. Germline CDR1 and CDR2: DFQATT and SNEGSKA (reference sequence). The CDR3 covers 14 residues. V lost 6 bases to trimming and J lost 4 bases, with 18 bases between them.

The chain carries TRBV5-6 and TRBJ1-4; 7 bases are shared with TRBD1. The germline gives CDR1 SGHDT, CDR2 YYEEEE. The CDR3 length is 14 residues. Trimming cost V 5 bases and J 3 bases; bases outside gene matches: 4. This CDR3 reads CASSRQGANEKLFF. The CDR3 nucleotides are TGTGCCAGCAGTCGACAGGGCGCTAATGAAAAACTGTTTTTT.

The chain is built from TRBV5-6 and TRBJ2-3; a weak D match, TRBD2 (6 bases). V was trimmed by 4 bases and J by 5 bases, leaving 20 bases between them. This CDR3 spans 16 amino acids. From germline, CDR1 is SGHDT and CDR2 YYEEEE. For the CDR3, the DNA is TGTGCCAGCAGCCCCCTTGCCAGCGGCGGGGAAGATACGCAGTATTTT. This encodes CASSPLASGGEDTQYF.

A remark on this clonotype: This clone may be a read error of a much larger clone one base away. The conserved final phenylalanine or tryptophan is absent from the CDR3, which likely points to a read error. The chain is built from TRBV7-3 and TRBJ2-2; D is unresolved. The germline V and J ends were trimmed by 2 bases and 7 bases, with 8 bases remaining between them. Germline CDR1 is SGHTA and CDR2 is FQGTGA. The CDR3 spans 13 residues. The CDR3 sequence is CASSLDRGGELFL. The CDR3 DNA is TGTGCCAGCAGCTTAGATCGCGGCGGGGAGCTGTTTTTA.

In its sample, this clonotype was seen a few times. The genes are TRBV7-2 and TRBJ2-7, with TRBD2 matching 10 bases. This CDR3 is 17 amino acids long. CDR1 and CDR2 (germline): SGHTA, FQGNSA. J lost 0 bases, V lost 2 bases, and 7 bases had no gene match. Here the CDR3 DNA reads TGTGCCAGCAGCTTAAGGCAGGCTAGCGGGGGCTCCTACGAGCAGTACTTC. The encoded protein is CASSLRQASGGSYEQYF.